These 26 T cell receptor beta chains came from one sample sequenced in a study of CD8 T cells in Susac syndrome. Random hexamers were used to reverse transcribe roughly 0.45 to 1 ug of RNA. TCRdb passed the immunoSEQ multiplex PCR reads through MiXCR, listing each CDR3 protein once. Among some 130,000 distinct CDR3 sequences listed, approximately 89% were seen once. The source material was CD8+ T cells from PBMCs. These receptors were taken from a human donor with multiple sclerosis.

The rearrangement joins TRBV14 to TRBJ1-2; D remains ambiguous. V was pared by 3 bases and J by 2 bases, with 13 bases between. CDR1 is SGHDN, CDR2 FVKESK, per germline. The CDR3 contains 15 residues. The chain's CDR3 is CASSQARLGNYGYTF. The CDR3 nucleotides are TGTGCCAGCAGCCAGGCCCGCTTGGGGAACTATGGCTACACCTTC.

V and J are TRBV2 and TRBJ2-3; 13 positions agree with TRBD2. In germline, CDR1 is SNHLY, CDR2 FYNNEI. Trimming removed 6 bases from V and 2 bases from J; junction bases left unmatched: 5. The CDR3 has 16 amino acids. The CDR3 DNA sequence: TGTGCCAGCAGGACTAGCGGGAGGTATTACACAGATACGCAGTATTTT. This codes for CASRTSGRYYTDTQYF.

The chain recombines TRBV27 with TRBJ1-2; a weak D match, TRBD1 (5 bases). There are 13 residues in the CDR3. Germline CDR1 is MNHEY and CDR2 is SMNVEV (reference sequence). Trimming pared 0 bases from V and 7 bases from J, leaving 9 bases between. CDR3 bases: TGTGCCAGCAGTTTATCATGGGGCAGTGGCTACACCTTC. It encodes CASSLSWGSGYTF.

The V and J genes are TRBV27 and TRBJ2-3; D is unclear. The CDR3 loop spans 12 amino acids. Germline lookup yields CDR1 MNHEY and CDR2 SMNVEV (reference sequence). V was clipped by 0 bases and J by 3 bases, with 1 base between them. This CDR3 is CASSLSTDTQYF. Here the CDR3 DNA reads TGTGCCAGCAGTTTATCGACAGATACGCAGTATTTT.

The chain employs TRBV29-1 and TRBJ2-1; 10 positions agree with TRBD2. With V trimmed by 1 base and J by 8 bases, 5 bases remained unmatched. Looked up from germline, CDR1 is SQVTM and CDR2 is ANQGSEA. The CDR3 sequence is 14 residues long. The CDR3 protein is CSVEGLAGDHEQFF. CDR3 bases: TGCAGCGTTGAAGGGCTAGCGGGAGATCATGAGCAGTTCTTC.

The chain combines TRBV3-1 with TRBJ1-5; 7 positions match TRBD1. Germline V gene data show CDR1 as LGHDT and CDR2 as YNNKEL (reference sequence). The CDR3 totals 13 residues. The J segment lost 5 bases and the V segment lost 4 bases, leaving 2 bases of the junction unmatched. CDR3 residues: CASSPRGDQPQHF. The DNA for the CDR3 is TGTGCCAGCAGCCCCAGGGGGGATCAGCCCCAGCATTTT. The whole variable domain, filled in from reference TRBV3-1 and TRBJ1-5, reads DTAVSQTPKYLVTQMGNDKSIKCEQNLGHDTMYWYKQDSKKFLKIMFSYNNKELIINETVPNRFSPKSPDKAHLNLHINSLELGDSAVYFCASSPRGDQPQHFGDGTRLSIL.

The V and J genes are TRBV12-3 or TRBV12-4 and TRBJ2-1; TRBD2 agrees at 7 bases. V lost 3 bases and J lost 7; bases outside the gene matches: 6. CDR3 length: 14 amino acids. The CDR3 sequence: CASSFGRERNEQFF. In DNA form, the CDR3 reads TGTGCCAGCAGTTTCGGGCGGGAGAGGAATGAGCAGTTCTTC.

This chain links TRBV30 with TRBJ2-1; unclear D gene. Germline V lookup: CDR1 GTSNPN, CDR2 SVGIG (reference sequence). This CDR3 is built from 13 residues. Trimming took off 3 bases at V and 9 bases at J, with 15 bases between the two ends. Written as DNA, the CDR3 is TGTGCCTGGAGGGGCCTATTTAGTAGTGAGCAGTTCTTC. Translation gives CAWRGLFSSEQFF.

This clonotype was seen just once. The rearrangement joins TRBV3-1 to TRBJ2-7; 8 positions agree with TRBD2. CDR1 and CDR2 from the germline V gene are LGHDT and YNNKEL (reference sequence). CDR3 length: 16 residues. Losses at the gene ends were 3 bases for V and 5 bases for J; bases not matched to a gene: 12. The CDR3 here is CASSQSGGPGADEQYF. The CDR3 DNA follows: TGTGCCAGCAGCCAGAGCGGGGGCCCAGGGGCTGACGAGCAGTACTTC.

The chain recombines TRBV15 with TRBJ2-2; no definite D call. Germline V CDR1 and CDR2: LNHNV, YYDKDF (reference sequence). The CDR3 runs to 15 residues. V lost 3 bases and J lost 5, with 13 bases in between. Here the CDR3 DNA reads TGTGCCACCAGCAGCAGTAAACTTTCTACCGGGGAGCTGTTTTTT. It specifies CATSSSKLSTGELFF.

The chain employs TRBV25-1 and TRBJ2-5; TRBD1 or TRBD2 may be the D gene (5 bases each). Germline V CDR1 and CDR2: MGHDK, SYGVNS. CDR3 length: 14 residues. Trimming took off 2 bases at V and 4 bases at J, with 11 bases between the two ends. The DNA for the CDR3 is TGTGCCAGCAGTGAAGGGTCGGGACCAGAGACCCAGTACTTC. It yields the protein CASSEGSGPETQYF.

Only a few counts were recorded for this clonotype. The chain couples TRBV4-1 to TRBJ2-3, with D possibly matching TRBD1 (6 bases). Trimming pared 4 bases from V and 2 bases from J, leaving 13 bases between. The CDR3 has 15 amino acids. CDR1 MGHRA and CDR2 YSYEKL come from the germline V gene. CDR3 sequence: CASSPRDTTTDTQYF. The CDR3 DNA follows: TGCGCCAGCAGCCCCCGGGACACCACCACAGATACGCAGTATTTT.

This chain connects TRBV10-2 to TRBJ1-2; D call uncertain. V lost 3 bases and J 8 bases, leaving 16 bases between the germline ends. Germline values: CDR1 WSHSY, CDR2 SAAADI. This CDR3 region has 14 residues. CDR3 bases: TGCGCCAGCAGTGACCAGAGATCCCCCCGGGGCTACACCTTC. Amino acid sequence: CASSDQRSPRGYTF.

This clonotype has just one count. The gene calls are TRBV27 and TRBJ1-5, with D perhaps matching TRBD1 (5 bases). Trimming took off 11 bases at V and 1 base at J, with 15 bases between the two ends. The CDR3 runs to 14 residues. Per germline, CDR1 MNHEY and CDR2 SMNVEV (reference sequence). This chain's CDR3 is CAARARGSNQPQHF. For the CDR3, the DNA is TGTGCCGCCCGGGCACGGGGGAGCAATCAGCCCCAGCATTTT.

The J gene is TRBJ2-7, the V gene TRBV7-9; D may be TRBD2 (6 bases). Trimming shortened V by 5 bases and J by 6 bases, and 20 bases separated the two germline ends. CDR3 length: 15 residues. In germline, CDR1 is SEHNR, CDR2 FQNEAQ (reference sequence). CDR3 protein: CASSPPRGAQGEQYF. In DNA form, the CDR3 reads TGTGCCAGCAGCCCCCCACGCGGGGCCCAAGGCGAGCAGTACTTC.

This chain connects TRBV6-6 to TRBJ1-4, with TRBD1 matching over 7 bases. The V segment lost 10 bases and the J segment 1 base; nucleotides outside the gene matches: 6. Per the germline V gene, CDR1 is MNHNY and CDR2 is SVGAGI (reference sequence). The CDR3 is 14 residues long. This CDR3 reads CATTGDLTNEKLFF. CDR3 coding DNA: TGTGCCACCACAGGGGATTTAACTAATGAAAAACTGTTTTTT.

The rearrangement uses TRBV7-9 and TRBJ2-7, with D perhaps assigned TRBD1 or TRBD2 (5 bases each). In germline, CDR1 is SEHNR, CDR2 FQNEAQ (reference sequence). CDR3 length: 14 residues. V lost 11 bases to trimming and J lost 7 bases, with 24 bases between them. CDR3 nucleotide sequence: TGTGCCTTAAGGGACCCTGAGTCTGTGGGGGAGCAGTACTTC. It encodes CALRDPESVGEQYF.

The chain couples TRBV27 to TRBJ1-5, with D perhaps TRBD1 (5 bases). Germline V CDR1 and CDR2: MNHEY, SMNVEV (reference sequence). Trimming took 2 bases from V and 9 from J, leaving 8 bases between them. CDR3 length: 12 amino acids. DNA of the CDR3: TGTGCCAGCAGTTTAACTGGGGGGCCCCAGCATTTT. It translates to CASSLTGGPQHF.

V and J are TRBV9 and TRBJ2-5; 8 bases agree with TRBD2. Germline V CDR1 and CDR2: SGDLS, YYNGEE. The CDR3 totals 15 residues. V gave up 6 bases and J gave up 4 bases; unmatched junction bases: 11. This CDR3 is CASTRSGGGLETQYF. In nucleotides, the CDR3 is TGTGCCAGCACCAGGTCCGGCGGGGGGTTAGAGACCCAGTACTTC.

The CDR3 reads CASSYATGPDGYTF. As DNA, the CDR3 is TGTGCCAGCAGTTACGCAACCGGGCCAGATGGCTACACCTTC. The chain links TRBV6-5 to TRBJ1-2; D is unclear. CDR3 length equals 14 residues. Germline CDR1 is MNHEY and CDR2 is SVGAGI. The V end was cut by 2 bases, the J end by 6 bases, with 13 bases between.

The gene calls are TRBV5-1 and TRBJ2-7; TRBD1 or TRBD2 may be the D gene (5 bases each). CDR3 length: 14 amino acids. V lost 3 bases, J lost 3 bases, and 13 bases lay in between. The V gene's germline CDR1 is SGHRS and CDR2 YFSETQ. The CDR3 DNA follows: TGCGCCAGCAGCTCACTGGGGGACGGCTACGAGCAGTACTTC. It translates to CASSSLGDGYEQYF.

CDR3 in DNA: TGTGCCAGCAGGCCCACAGGGTGGGACATTCAGTACTTC. Translating gives CASRPTGWDIQYF. The chain employs TRBV12-3 or TRBV12-4 and TRBJ2-4; D is perhaps TRBD1 (6 bases). The CDR3 has 13 amino acids. Trimming removed 6 bases at V and 8 bases at J, with 14 bases between.

The rearrangement links TRBV20-1 to TRBJ2-1; 7 positions agree with TRBD2. Unmatched junction bases numbered 9, after V lost 0 bases and J lost 10 bases. CDR1 is DFQATT and CDR2 is SNEGSKA in the germline V gene (reference sequence). The CDR3 covers 14 residues. CDR3 loop: CSARDWRETEEQFF. In nucleotides, the CDR3 is TGCAGTGCTAGAGACTGGCGGGAGACGGAGGAGCAGTTCTTC.

The rearrangement links TRBV7-8 to TRBJ2-3, with a possible D match to TRBD2 (6 bases). The CDR3 is 15 residues long. Germline V gene data show CDR1 as SGHVS and CDR2 as FQNEAQ. Trimming shortened V by 4 bases and J by 6 bases, and 17 bases separated the two germline ends. Here the CDR3 reads CASSWPEGLADTQYF. The CDR3, as DNA: TGTGCCAGCAGCTGGCCGGAGGGCCTTGCGGATACGCAGTATTTT.

The chain joins TRBV20-1 to TRBJ1-5, with 7 bases matching TRBD1. The V gene end was trimmed by 7 bases and the J gene end by 5 bases; junction bases not matched to a gene: 14. CDR1 DFQATT and CDR2 SNEGSKA come from the germline V gene (reference sequence). This CDR3 comprises 15 residues. In nucleotides, the CDR3 is TGCAGTGTCCCCGACGCACAGGGGAGTTATCAGCCCCAGCATTTT. It is translated as CSVPDAQGSYQPQHF.

V usage is TRBV6-5 and J usage is TRBJ1-2, with unresolved D. The CDR3 totals 9 residues. Germline lookup yields CDR1 MNHEY and CDR2 SVGAGI. The CDR3 loop is CARRIGYTF. The CDR3 DNA reads TGTGCGCGTAGGATAGGCTACACCTTC.